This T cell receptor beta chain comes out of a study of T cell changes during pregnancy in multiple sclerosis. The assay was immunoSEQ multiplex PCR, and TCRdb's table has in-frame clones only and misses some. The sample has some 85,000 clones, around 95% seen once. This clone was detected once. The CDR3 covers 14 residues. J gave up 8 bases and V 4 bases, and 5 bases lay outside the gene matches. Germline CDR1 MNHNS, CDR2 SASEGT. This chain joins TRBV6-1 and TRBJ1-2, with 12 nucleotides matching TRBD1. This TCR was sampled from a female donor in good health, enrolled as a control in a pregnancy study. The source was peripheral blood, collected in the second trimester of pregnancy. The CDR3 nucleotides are TGTGCCAGCAGTGGGGGGACAGGGGGCCACGGCTACACCTTC. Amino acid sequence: CASSGGTGGHGYTF.